What follows describes a single T cell receptor beta chain. Its antigen is not known. Using a J-beta primer mix together with a sample-barcoded 5' primer, a second PCR was run for about 6 to 12 cycles. MiXCR, run by TCRdb on the 5' RACE reads, gives a single entry per CDR3 protein. The table records about 900,000 distinct CDR3 sequences, roughly 50% of them present only once. The data belong to a study of blood T cells in healthy people across ages. Broader study findings: Roughly linear age-related decline in beta diversity appeared, significant by age about 40.

Sequencing was done on a sample of blood. The TCR comes from a man aged 30-40 years in good health.

This CDR3 reads CSVGHAANTDTQYF. As DNA, the CDR3 is TGCAGCGTTGGTCATGCAGCGAACACAGATACGCAGTATTTT. The genes are TRBV29-1 and TRBJ2-3; no reliable D call. Trimming removed 4 bases at V and 2 bases at J, with 13 bases between. This CDR3 has 14 amino acids. Germline lookup yields CDR1 SQVTM and CDR2 ANQGSEA.